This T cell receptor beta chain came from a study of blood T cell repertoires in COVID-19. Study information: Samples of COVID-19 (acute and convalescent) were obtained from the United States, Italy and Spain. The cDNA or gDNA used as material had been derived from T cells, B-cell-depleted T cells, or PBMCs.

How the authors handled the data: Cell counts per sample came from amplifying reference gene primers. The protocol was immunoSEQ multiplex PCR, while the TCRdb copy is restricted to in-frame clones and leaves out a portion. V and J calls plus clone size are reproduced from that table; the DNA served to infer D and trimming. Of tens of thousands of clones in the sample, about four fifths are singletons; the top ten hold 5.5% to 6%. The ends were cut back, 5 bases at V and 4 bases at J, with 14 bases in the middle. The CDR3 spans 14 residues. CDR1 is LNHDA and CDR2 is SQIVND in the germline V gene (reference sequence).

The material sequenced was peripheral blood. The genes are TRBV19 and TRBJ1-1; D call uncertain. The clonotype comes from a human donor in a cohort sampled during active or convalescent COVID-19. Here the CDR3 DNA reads TGTGCCAGTAGTTTCGACCTAGGGAGCACTGAAGCTTTCTTT. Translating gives CASSFDLGSTEAFF.